A single sample is the source of the 15 T cell receptor beta chains below, sequenced in a study of blood T cell repertoires in COVID-19 (dated by TCRdb to 2020 to 2022). The library was generated by the immunoSEQ multiplex PCR assay. TCRdb provides this immuneACCESS table in a form limited to in-frame rearrangements. Some clones are lacking; in checked studies, under half of them reflect an unresolved V gene, and why the rest are absent is not known. The sample table holds hundreds of thousands of clones, of which around 90% were seen once. The top ten constitute around 0.67% of the sample. The sequenced material came from peripheral blood. The receptors were sampled from a human donor in a cohort sampled during active COVID-19.

The rearrangement links TRBV9 to TRBJ2-7; D is unclear. Trimming stripped 3 bases from V and 0 bases from J, with 7 bases between. Germline V gene sequence: CDR1 SGDLS, CDR2 YYNGEE. This CDR3 has 13 residues. The CDR3 coding sequence is TGTGCCAGCAGCGGACAAGGCTCCTACGAGCAGTACTTC. This codes for CASSGQGSYEQYF.

The V call is TRBV24-1, the J call TRBJ2-5, with 8 bases aligning to TRBD2. Trimming removed 2 bases from V and 5 bases from J; junction bases left unmatched: 3. CDR1 and CDR2 from the germline V gene are KGHDR and SFDVKD. This CDR3 region has 14 residues. The CDR3 loop is CATSDYPGGETQYF. Written as DNA, the CDR3 is TGTGCCACCAGTGATTACCCGGGAGGGGAGACCCAGTACTTC.

This sequence joins TRBV6-1 and TRBJ2-6; TRBD2 agrees at 10 bases. J lost 2 bases, V lost 2 bases, and 6 bases had no gene match. CDR1 MNHNS and CDR2 SASEGT come from the germline V gene. The CDR3 contains 18 residues. CDR3 protein: CASSEFTSGVPGANVLTF. The CDR3, as DNA: TGTGCCAGCAGTGAATTTACTAGCGGGGTTCCTGGGGCCAACGTCCTGACTTTC.

This clone was detected once. This sequence joins TRBV7-5 and TRBJ2-3; the table gives TRBD2 as D, unverified against the DNA. TRBV7-5 is noted as a pseudogene. The CDR3 has 18 residues. The CDR3 here is CVRSLAGLAGGSTDTQYF. In DNA, the CDR3 is TGTGTCAGAAGCTTAGCGGGACTAGCGGGAGGTAGCACAGATACGCAGTATTTT.

The chain links TRBV19 to TRBJ2-7; 8 nucleotides line up with TRBD2. V dropped 5 bases and J dropped 3; count of bases not matched to a gene: 3. The CDR3 runs 13 residues. The germline V gene encodes CDR1 LNHDA and CDR2 SQIVND (reference sequence). CDR3 DNA: TGTGCCAGTAGTGGGGGGACTAGCTACGAGCAGTACTTC. Translation: CASSGGTSYEQYF. Using reference TRBV19 and TRBJ2-7 for the parts outside the CDR3, the full variable domain is DGGITQSPKYLFRKEGQNVTLSCEQNLNHDAMYWYRQDPGQGLRLIYYSQIVNDFQKGDIAEGYSVSREKKESFPLTVTSAQKNPTAFYLCASSGGTSYEQYFGPGTRLTVT.

V gene TRBV4-3 combines with J gene TRBJ1-3; weak D call: TRBD1 (6 bases). From germline, CDR1 is LGHNA and CDR2 YSLEER. V dropped 0 bases and J dropped 0 bases, with 15 bases sitting between them. There are 18 residues in the CDR3. CDR3 sequence (DNA): TGCGCCAGCAGCCAAGACGCCAGGGGACCCTACTCTGGAAACACCATATATTTT. Translated, it gives CASSQDARGPYSGNTIYF.

The chain recombines TRBV24-1 with TRBJ2-3; a weak D match, TRBD1 (5 bases). This CDR3 is 12 amino acids long. V was shortened by 9 bases and J by 3 bases, with 9 bases between the two germline ends. Germline loops: CDR1 KGHDR, CDR2 SFDVKD. CDR3 loop: CATGAGTDTQYF. CDR3 DNA: TGTGCCACCGGGGCCGGGACAGATACGCAGTATTTT.

The V gene is TRBV7-6, the J gene TRBJ2-1; D possibly corresponds to TRBD2 (7 bases). CDR3 length: 15 amino acids. Germline V gene lookup returns CDR1 SGHVS and CDR2 FNYEAQ. Trimming removed 1 base from V and 3 bases from J, with 10 bases in between. CDR3 in DNA: TGTGCCAGCAGCTTAGTCGGGGGGCTCTACAATGAGCAGTTCTTC. It specifies CASSLVGGLYNEQFF.

The chain is built from TRBV7-2 and TRBJ2-7, with TRBD1 matching 7 bases. Germline V gene sequence: CDR1 SGHTA, CDR2 FQGNSA. The V gene end was trimmed by 3 bases and the J gene end by 2 bases; junction bases not matched to a gene: 4. This CDR3 has 14 residues. CDR3 nucleotide sequence: TGTGCCAGCAGCTTCGCCGGGACAGCCTACGAGCAGTACTTC. This encodes CASSFAGTAYEQYF.

V gene TRBV19 combines with J gene TRBJ1-2; D not certain. Trimming removed 5 bases at V and 2 bases at J, with 15 bases between. Germline V lookup: CDR1 LNHDA, CDR2 SQIVND (reference sequence). The CDR3 totals 15 residues. The CDR3 sequence is CASSAWLRSNYGYTF. The CDR3, as DNA: TGTGCCAGTAGTGCCTGGTTGAGGTCGAACTATGGCTACACCTTC.

The V call is TRBV28, the J call TRBJ1-2; perhaps TRBD1 as D (5 bases). This CDR3 has 12 residues. V was clipped by 8 bases and J by 4 bases, with 11 bases between them. Germline V gives CDR1 MDHEN, CDR2 SYDVKM. CDR3 amino acids: CASRRGSYGYTF. In nucleotides, the CDR3 is TGTGCCAGCCGTAGGGGTTCCTATGGCTACACCTTC.

CDR3: CASSLARNNEQFF. CDR3 bases: TGTGCCAGCAGTTTGGCCAGAAACAATGAGCAGTTCTTC. The chain joins TRBV28 to TRBJ2-1; D is uncertain. Trimming left V 3 bases short and J 5 bases short, with 8 bases between. Germline V gene sequence: CDR1 MDHEN, CDR2 SYDVKM. The CDR3 length is 13 residues.

This chain joins TRBV5-7 and TRBJ2-7, with TRBD2 identical over 15 bases. TRBV5-7 is an ORF, with its function uncertain. This CDR3 has 17 amino acids. V gave up 3 bases and J gave up 0 bases; unmatched junction bases: 4. The CDR3 DNA is TGTGCCAGCAGCTCGGGACTAGCGGGGGGCTTCTCCTACGAGCAGTACTTC. This gives the protein CASSSGLAGGFSYEQYF.

This clone was seen a handful of times. The chain has TRBV5-1 and TRBJ2-7; 9 positions match TRBD1. The CDR3 runs to 13 residues. With V trimmed by 4 bases and J by 5 bases, 4 bases remained unmatched. Germline CDR1 is SGHRS and CDR2 is YFSETQ. Here the CDR3 reads CASSHRGPHEQYF. The CDR3 DNA reads as TGCGCCAGCAGCCACAGGGGGCCTCACGAGCAGTACTTC.

The chain has TRBV7-9 and TRBJ2-7, with D tentatively TRBD2 (6 bases). The CDR3 runs 14 residues. CDR1 and CDR2 from the germline V gene are SEHNR and FQNEAQ (reference sequence). The V end was cut by 5 bases, the J end by 2 bases, with 13 bases between. CDR3 coding DNA: TGTGCCAGCAGCCAAGGACTACCCACCTACGAGCAGTACTTC. It encodes CASSQGLPTYEQYF.